Listed below are T cell receptor beta chains from one sample, sequenced in a study of neurological immune-mediated disorders. TCRdb ran MiXCR on the 5' RACE reads and lists one entry per CDR3 protein. The sample carries 15,000 to 20,000 distinct CDR3 sequences, 14% recorded once. The specimen sequenced was CD4+ T cells from blood. The receptors stem from a woman aged 55-70 years with HTLV-1-associated myelopathy (HAM/TSP). The CDR3 runs from the conserved cysteine through the conserved F or W. Each record gives: D gene, clone size, J gene, V gene, CDR3 DNA, CDR3 protein. D genes are given only for firm matches. Clone size is not always given. Where it is, it says once, few, many or a class for expanded clones.

D: NA
size: many
J: TRBJ2-1
V: TRBV7-8
DNA: TGTGCCAGCAGCGACCTGGGATTGAACGATGAGCAGTTCTTC
CDR3: CASSDLGLNDEQFF

D: NA
size: many
J: TRBJ2-1
V: TRBV5-1
DNA: TGCGCCAGCAGCCCGGATCCAGGGGTATCCTACAATGAGCAGTTCTTC
CDR3: CASSPDPGVSYNEQFF

D: NA
size: many
J: TRBJ2-3
V: TRBV7-2
DNA: TGTGCCAGCAGCTTAGGAGGCCAGGTGGGCACAGATACGCAGTATTTT
CDR3: CASSLGGQVGTDTQYF

D: TRBD2
size: many
J: TRBJ2-5
V: TRBV7-8
DNA: TGTGCCAGCAGCTTAACCTCGGACGGGGGGAAGACCCAGTACTTC
CDR3: CASSLTSDGGKTQYF

D: TRBD2
size: NA
J: TRBJ2-3
V: TRBV7-2
DNA: TGTGCCAGCAGCTTTTTAGCGGGAGATACGCAGTATTTT
CDR3: CASSFLAGDTQYF

D: TRBD1
size: medium-sized
J: TRBJ1-5
V: TRBV24-1
DNA: TGTGCCACCAGTGACGGGGACAGGGGTGTCAATCAGCCCCAGCATTTT
CDR3: CATSDGDRGVNQPQHF

D: NA
size: many
J: TRBJ1-3
V: TRBV12-3/TRBV12-4
DNA: TGTGCCAGCAGTCTCCGGCGCTCTGGAAACACCATATATTTT
CDR3: CASSLRRSGNTIYF

D: NA
size: many
J: TRBJ2-1
V: TRBV5-1
DNA: TGCGCCAGCAGCTTGGAGCCCTACAATGAGCAGTTCTTC
CDR3: CASSLEPYNEQFF

D: NA
size: many
J: TRBJ1-2
V: TRBV5-1
DNA: TGCGCCAGCAGCTTGTTGTGGGCAGCAGGAGGCTACACCTTC
CDR3: CASSLLWAAGGYTF

D: TRBD2
size: many
J: TRBJ2-7
V: TRBV20-1
DNA: TGCAGTGCTAGAGATCATCCAAGGGGTAGCGGGAGAGGAAACGAGCAGTACTTC
CDR3: CSARDHPRGSGRGNEQYF

D: TRBD2
size: medium-sized
J: TRBJ2-7
V: TRBV5-1
DNA: TGCGCCAGCAGACTTAGCGGGGAAGCCGGCGAGCAGTACTTC
CDR3: CASRLSGEAGEQYF

D: TRBD1
size: many
J: TRBJ1-4
V: TRBV7-8
DNA: TGTGCCAGCAGCCCCAGCAGGGGGCAGGGGGAAAAACTGTTTTTT
CDR3: CASSPSRGQGEKLFF

D: NA
size: many
J: TRBJ1-6
V: TRBV27
DNA: TGTGCCAGCAGTTTTTACATGCGGTCAGATGCCTATAATTCACCCCTCCACTTT
CDR3: CASSFYMRSDAYNSPLHF

D: TRBD2
size: few
J: TRBJ2-3
V: TRBV6-9
DNA: TGTGCCAGCAGTTACGGCGGGAGGGATCTCACAGATACGCAGTATTTT
CDR3: CASSYGGRDLTDTQYF

D: NA
size: many
J: TRBJ1-1
V: TRBV29-1
DNA: TGCAGCGGTGGGAACACTGAAGCTTTCTTT
CDR3: CSGGNTEAFF

D: NA
size: many
J: TRBJ2-2
V: TRBV7-2
DNA: TGTGCCAGCAGCCCAAGGCGAAACACCGGGGAGCTGTTTTTT
CDR3: CASSPRRNTGELFF

D: NA
size: many
J: TRBJ1-5
V: TRBV3-1
DNA: TGTGCCAGCAGCCAAGGGCCAGGGTACAATCAGCCCCAGCATTTT
CDR3: CASSQGPGYNQPQHF

D: TRBD1
size: many
J: TRBJ2-7
V: TRBV24-1
DNA: TGTGCCACCAGGTCAAAAAGGGGGCTTGAGCAGTACTTC
CDR3: CATRSKRGLEQYF

D: TRBD1
size: many
J: TRBJ1-2
V: TRBV9
DNA: TGTGCCAGCAGCGCCCGCTTATCCGGGACAGGGGATGGCTACACCTTC
CDR3: CASSARLSGTGDGYTF

D: NA
size: many
J: TRBJ2-1
V: TRBV5-1
DNA: TGCGCCAGCAGCTTGACAGGAAGCTCCTACAATGAGCAGTTCTTC
CDR3: CASSLTGSSYNEQFF

D: TRBD2
size: many
J: TRBJ2-3
V: TRBV5-1
DNA: TGCGCCAGCAGCTTACAGCGGGGGGGCACAGATACGCAGTATTTT
CDR3: CASSLQRGGTDTQYF

D: TRBD2
size: many
J: TRBJ2-3
V: TRBV3-1
DNA: TGTGCCAGCAGCCAAGTAAGCGGGGGGGCCAAGAGCACAGATACGCAGTATTTT
CDR3: CASSQVSGGAKSTDTQYF

D: TRBD2
size: many
J: TRBJ2-3
V: TRBV20-1
DNA: TGCAGTGCTAGGGCGGCGGGGGGGCCTTACACAGATACGCAGTATTTT
CDR3: CSARAAGGPYTDTQYF

D: NA
size: medium-sized
J: TRBJ1-6
V: TRBV5-6
DNA: TGTGCCAGCAGCTTACAGACCGTCTATAATTCACCCCTCCACTTT
CDR3: CASSLQTVYNSPLHF

D: NA
size: many
J: TRBJ2-6
V: TRBV18
DNA: TGTGCCAGCTCACCGGAGACAGGCTCTGGGGCCAACGTCCTGACTTTC
CDR3: CASSPETGSGANVLTF

D: TRBD1
size: NA
J: TRBJ2-3
V: TRBV20-1
DNA: TGCAGTGCGATACGCCCGGGACAGGGGGTCTCGGATACGCAGTATTTT
CDR3: CSAIRPGQGVSDTQYF

D: TRBD1
size: many
J: TRBJ2-5
V: TRBV12-3/TRBV12-4
DNA: TGTGCCAGCACCCCGGGACAGAAAGAGACCCAGTACTTC
CDR3: CASTPGQKETQYF

D: NA
size: many
J: TRBJ2-7
V: TRBV7-9
DNA: TGTGCCAGCAGCCCCCGGGCCGACTACGAGCAGTACTTC
CDR3: CASSPRADYEQYF

D: TRBD1
size: many
J: TRBJ2-1
V: TRBV5-1
DNA: TGCGCCAGCAGCTCCCAGGGGGTGGACAATGAGCAGTTCTTC
CDR3: CASSSQGVDNEQFF

D: NA
size: many
J: TRBJ2-7
V: TRBV11-2
DNA: TGTGCCAGCAGCTTAGGACATACCTACGAGCAGTACTTC
CDR3: CASSLGHTYEQYF

D: TRBD2
size: many
J: TRBJ2-3
V: TRBV2
DNA: TGTGCCAGCAGTGGGGTCGGGACTAGGCAGGCTCCTACGCAGTATTTT
CDR3: CASSGVGTRQAPTQYF

D: NA
size: many
J: TRBJ1-5
V: TRBV5-1
DNA: TGCGCCAGCAGCTTGAGTGGGAGTGGCAATCAGCCCCAGCATTTT
CDR3: CASSLSGSGNQPQHF

D: TRBD1
size: NA
J: TRBJ1-1
V: TRBV7-9
DNA: TGTGCCAGCATGGACAGGGGAGAAGCTTCCTTT
CDR3: CASMDRGEASF

D: NA
size: few
J: TRBJ2-7
V: TRBV4-2
DNA: TGTGCCAGCAGTCTTGACTCTTCTTACTCCTACGAGCAGTACTTC
CDR3: CASSLDSSYSYEQYF

D: NA
size: many
J: TRBJ2-1
V: TRBV25-1
DNA: TGTGCCAGCAGTGGCCCACAGGGCAGAGGCTACAATGAGCAGTTCTTC
CDR3: CASSGPQGRGYNEQFF

D: NA
size: many
J: TRBJ2-4
V: TRBV6-2/TRBV6-3
DNA: TGTGCCAGCACGGCAGCCAAAAACATTCAGTACTTC
CDR3: CASTAAKNIQYF

D: NA
size: many
J: TRBJ2-7
V: TRBV20-1
DNA: TGCAGTGCTGCCGGGAGCCCTCGGCGGGAGCAGTACTTC
CDR3: CSAAGSPRREQYF

D: TRBD1
size: many
J: TRBJ1-3
V: TRBV20-1
DNA: TGCAGTGCATTCGACAGGGGGTCTGGAAACACCATATATTTT
CDR3: CSAFDRGSGNTIYF

D: NA
size: many
J: TRBJ2-2
V: TRBV6-2/TRBV6-3
DNA: TGTGCCAGCAGCCGGACCGGGGAGCTGTTTTTT
CDR3: CASSRTGELFF

D: NA
size: many
J: TRBJ1-1
V: TRBV20-1
DNA: TGCAGTGCTAGGAGGGAGATTAACACTGAAGCTTTCTTT
CDR3: CSARREINTEAFF

D: NA
size: many
J: TRBJ2-6
V: TRBV10-2
DNA: TGCGCCAGCAGTGAGGAACGGACAGCTGGGGCCAACGTCCTGACTTTC
CDR3: CASSEERTAGANVLTF

D: NA
size: NA
J: TRBJ2-5
V: TRBV3-1
DNA: TGTGGTAGCAGCCAAGGACTGTACCAAGAGACCCAGTACTTC
CDR3: CGSSQGLYQETQYF

D: NA
size: many
J: TRBJ2-3
V: TRBV7-2
DNA: TGTGCCAGCAGTCAAGGGCATAGCACAGATACGCAGTATTTT
CDR3: CASSQGHSTDTQYF

D: TRBD2
size: medium-sized
J: TRBJ2-7
V: TRBV20-1
DNA: TGCAGTGCTTTAAGCGGGAGAGGGTACGAGCAGTACTTC
CDR3: CSALSGRGYEQYF

D: NA
size: many
J: TRBJ2-5
V: TRBV12-3/TRBV12-4
DNA: TGTGCCAGCAGTTCGGGGGCAAGGGGTAGAGGGGAGACCCAGTACTTC
CDR3: CASSSGARGRGETQYF

D: TRBD1
size: many
J: TRBJ2-7
V: TRBV7-7
DNA: TGTGCCAGCAGCTTTTTTAGGACAGGGACCGACGAGCAGTACTTC
CDR3: CASSFFRTGTDEQYF

D: NA
size: medium-sized
J: TRBJ2-3
V: TRBV5-1
DNA: TGCGCCAGCAGGTACAGGGCCCCCACAGATACGCAGTATTTT
CDR3: CASRYRAPTDTQYF

D: NA
size: many
J: TRBJ1-3
V: TRBV5-1
DNA: TGCGCCAGCAGCTTGGGAAACAGGGCCTTCTCTGGAAACACCATATATTTT
CDR3: CASSLGNRAFSGNTIYF

D: NA
size: many
J: TRBJ2-1
V: TRBV6-6
DNA: TGTGCCAGCAGTTTTCCGGACCCCTACAATGAGCAGTTCTTC
CDR3: CASSFPDPYNEQFF

D: NA
size: many
J: TRBJ2-3
V: TRBV20-1
DNA: TGCAGTGCTAGATATACGGGCCAGCCCTCGGTAGATACGCAGTATTTT
CDR3: CSARYTGQPSVDTQYF

D: TRBD2
size: NA
J: TRBJ2-2
V: TRBV30
DNA: TGTGCCTGGAGTGTACGGGGGAGGGCCTCCGGGGAGCTGTTTTTT
CDR3: CAWSVRGRASGELFF

D: NA
size: NA
J: TRBJ2-3
V: TRBV2
DNA: TGTGCCAGCAGTGGGGAGTTCGAAGATACGCAGTATTTT
CDR3: CASSGEFEDTQYF

D: NA
size: many
J: TRBJ2-2
V: TRBV29-1
DNA: TGCAGCGTTGGACAAAGCGGGGAGCTGTTTTTT
CDR3: CSVGQSGELFF